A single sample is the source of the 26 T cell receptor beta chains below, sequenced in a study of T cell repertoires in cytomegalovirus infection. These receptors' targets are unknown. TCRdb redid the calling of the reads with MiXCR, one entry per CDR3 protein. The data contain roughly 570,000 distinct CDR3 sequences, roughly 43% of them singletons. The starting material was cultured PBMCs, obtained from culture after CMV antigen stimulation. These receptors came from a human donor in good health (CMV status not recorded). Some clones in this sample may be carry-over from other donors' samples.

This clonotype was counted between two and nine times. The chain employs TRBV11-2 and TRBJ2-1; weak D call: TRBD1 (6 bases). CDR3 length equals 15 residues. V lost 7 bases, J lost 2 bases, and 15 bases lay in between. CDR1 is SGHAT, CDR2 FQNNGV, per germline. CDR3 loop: CASIRGGGAYNEQFF. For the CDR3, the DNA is TGTGCCAGCATCAGAGGTGGGGGCGCCTACAATGAGCAGTTCTTC.

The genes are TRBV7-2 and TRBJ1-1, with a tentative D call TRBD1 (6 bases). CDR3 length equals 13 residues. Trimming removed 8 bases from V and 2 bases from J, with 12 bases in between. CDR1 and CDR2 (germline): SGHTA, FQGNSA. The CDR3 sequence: CASGDRTNTEAFF. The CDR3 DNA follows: TGTGCCAGCGGTGACAGGACAAACACTGAAGCTTTCTTT.

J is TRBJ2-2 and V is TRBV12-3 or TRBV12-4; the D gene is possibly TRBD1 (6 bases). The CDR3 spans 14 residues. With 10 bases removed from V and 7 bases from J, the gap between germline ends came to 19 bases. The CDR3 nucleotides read TGTGCCACCTCTAGACAGGCCCAAGACGGGGAGCTGTTTTTT. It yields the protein CATSRQAQDGELFF.

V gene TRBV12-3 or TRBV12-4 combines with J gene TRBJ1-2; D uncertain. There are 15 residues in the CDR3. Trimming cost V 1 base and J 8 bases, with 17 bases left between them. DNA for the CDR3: TGTGCCAGCAGTTTAGATCGGGCCACGCCGTCAGGCTACACCTTC. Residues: CASSLDRATPSGYTF.

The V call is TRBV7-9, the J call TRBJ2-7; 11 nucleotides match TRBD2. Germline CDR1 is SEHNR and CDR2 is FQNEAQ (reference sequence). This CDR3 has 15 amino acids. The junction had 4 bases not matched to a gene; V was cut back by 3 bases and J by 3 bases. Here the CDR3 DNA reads TGTGCCAGCAGCTTTCCCGGGACTAGCGGCTACGAGCAGTACTTC. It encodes CASSFPGTSGYEQYF.

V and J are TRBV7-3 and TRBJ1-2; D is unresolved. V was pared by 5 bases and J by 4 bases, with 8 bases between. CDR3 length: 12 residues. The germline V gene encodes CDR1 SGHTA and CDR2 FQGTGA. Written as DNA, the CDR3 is TGTGCCAGCAGCCCTAATAGCTATGGCTACACCTTC. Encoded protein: CASSPNSYGYTF.

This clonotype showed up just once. The CDR3 region has the DNA TGTGCCAGCAGCTTCGACAGGGGGCATGAGCAGTTCTTC. This translates into CASSFDRGHEQFF. V usage is TRBV13 and J usage is TRBJ2-1, with 10 bases lining up with TRBD1. The CDR3 loop spans 13 amino acids. Per the germline V gene, CDR1 is PRHDT and CDR2 is FYEKMQ (reference sequence). Trimming took 3 bases from V and 8 from J; bases not matched to a gene: 1.

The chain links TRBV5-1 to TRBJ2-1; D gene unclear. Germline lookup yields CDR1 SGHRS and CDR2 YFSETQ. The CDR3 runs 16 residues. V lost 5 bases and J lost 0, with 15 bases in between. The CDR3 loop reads CASSVSAMSSYNEQFF. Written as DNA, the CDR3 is TGCGCCAGCAGTGTGTCGGCTATGAGCTCCTACAATGAGCAGTTCTTC.

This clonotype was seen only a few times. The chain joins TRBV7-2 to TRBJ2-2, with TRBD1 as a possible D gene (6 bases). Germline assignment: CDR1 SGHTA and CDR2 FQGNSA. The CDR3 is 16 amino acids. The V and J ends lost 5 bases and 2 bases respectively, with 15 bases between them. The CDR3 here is CASSARGQFNTGELFF. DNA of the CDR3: TGTGCCAGCAGCGCCCGCGGACAGTTCAACACCGGGGAGCTGTTTTTT.

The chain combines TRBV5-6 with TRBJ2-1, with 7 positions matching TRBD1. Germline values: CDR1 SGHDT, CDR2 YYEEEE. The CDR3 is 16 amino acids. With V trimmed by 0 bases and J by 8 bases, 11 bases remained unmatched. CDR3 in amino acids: CASSLGAGGFFDEQFF. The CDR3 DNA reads TGTGCCAGCAGCTTGGGGGCAGGGGGATTTTTCGATGAGCAGTTCTTC.

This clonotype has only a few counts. The CDR3 loop reads CASRPGTAEQYF. The CDR3 DNA is TGTGCCAGCAGACCTGGGACGGCCGAGCAGTACTTC. The chain is built from TRBV7-2 and TRBJ2-7; D may correspond to TRBD1 or TRBD2 (5 bases each). Germline-derived CDR1 and CDR2 are SGHTA and FQGNSA. The CDR3 runs to 12 residues. V was cut by 6 bases and J by 6 bases, with 12 bases left in between.

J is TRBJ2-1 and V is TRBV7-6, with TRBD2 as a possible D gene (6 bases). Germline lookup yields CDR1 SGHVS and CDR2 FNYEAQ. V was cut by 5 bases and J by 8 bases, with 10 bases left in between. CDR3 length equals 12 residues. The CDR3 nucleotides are TGTGCCAGCAGCCCGGGGACTCATGAGCAGTTCTTC. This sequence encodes CASSPGTHEQFF. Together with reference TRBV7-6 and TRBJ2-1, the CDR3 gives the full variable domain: GAGVSQSPRYKVTKRGQDVALRCDPISGHVSLYWYRQALGQGPEFLTYFNYEAQQDKSGLPNDRFSAERPEGSISTLTIQRTEQRDSAMYRCASSPGTHEQFFGPGTRLTVL.

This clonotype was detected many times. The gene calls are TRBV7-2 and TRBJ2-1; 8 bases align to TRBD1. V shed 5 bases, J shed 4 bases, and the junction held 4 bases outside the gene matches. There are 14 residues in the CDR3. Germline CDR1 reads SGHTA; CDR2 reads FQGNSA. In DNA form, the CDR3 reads TGTGCCAGCAGCCTCAGGGGGCCTTACAATGAGCAGTTCTTC. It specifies CASSLRGPYNEQFF.

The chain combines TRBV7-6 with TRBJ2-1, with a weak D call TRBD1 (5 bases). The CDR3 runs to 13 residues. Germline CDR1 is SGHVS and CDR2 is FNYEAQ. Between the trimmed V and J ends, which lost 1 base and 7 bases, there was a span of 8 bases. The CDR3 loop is CASSLGQTNEQFF. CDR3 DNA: TGTGCCAGCAGCTTAGGACAGACGAATGAGCAGTTCTTC.

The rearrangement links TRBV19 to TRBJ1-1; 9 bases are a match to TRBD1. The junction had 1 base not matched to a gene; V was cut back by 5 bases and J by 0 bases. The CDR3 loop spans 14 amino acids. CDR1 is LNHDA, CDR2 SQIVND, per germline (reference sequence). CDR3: CASSWTGVNTEAFF. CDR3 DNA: TGTGCCAGTAGTTGGACAGGGGTGAACACTGAAGCTTTCTTT.

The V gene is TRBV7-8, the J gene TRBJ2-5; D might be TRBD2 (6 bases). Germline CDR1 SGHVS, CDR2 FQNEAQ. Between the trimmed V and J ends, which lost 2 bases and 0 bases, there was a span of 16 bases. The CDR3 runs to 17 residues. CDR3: CASSLLGPLADQETQYF. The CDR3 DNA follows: TGTGCCAGCAGCTTACTCGGCCCCTTAGCGGACCAAGAGACCCAGTACTTC.

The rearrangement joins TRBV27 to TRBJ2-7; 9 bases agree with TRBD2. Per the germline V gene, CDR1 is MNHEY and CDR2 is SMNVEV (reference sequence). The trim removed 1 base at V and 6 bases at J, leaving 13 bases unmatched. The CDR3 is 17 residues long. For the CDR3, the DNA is TGTGCCAGCAGTTTATTGGCCCCGGGGACTAGCTCCGCCGAGCAGTACTTC. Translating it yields CASSLLAPGTSSAEQYF.

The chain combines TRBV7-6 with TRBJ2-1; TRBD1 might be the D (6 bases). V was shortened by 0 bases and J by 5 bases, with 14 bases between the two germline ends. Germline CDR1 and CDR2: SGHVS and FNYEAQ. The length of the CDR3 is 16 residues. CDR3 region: CASSLAPAGAHNEQFF. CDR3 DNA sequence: TGTGCCAGCAGCTTAGCGCCGGCAGGGGCGCACAATGAGCAGTTCTTC.

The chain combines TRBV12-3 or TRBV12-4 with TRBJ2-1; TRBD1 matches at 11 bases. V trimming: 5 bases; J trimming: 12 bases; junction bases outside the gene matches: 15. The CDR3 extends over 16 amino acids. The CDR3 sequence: CASSQAGTGGLRRQFF. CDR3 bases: TGTGCCAGCAGTCAAGCCGGGACAGGGGGGCTGAGAAGGCAGTTCTTC.

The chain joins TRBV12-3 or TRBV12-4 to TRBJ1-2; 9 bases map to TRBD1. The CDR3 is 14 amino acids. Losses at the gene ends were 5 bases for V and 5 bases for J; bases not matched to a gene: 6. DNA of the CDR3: TGTGCCAGCAGTCCGGGACAGGGCGTATATGGCTACACCTTC. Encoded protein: CASSPGQGVYGYTF.

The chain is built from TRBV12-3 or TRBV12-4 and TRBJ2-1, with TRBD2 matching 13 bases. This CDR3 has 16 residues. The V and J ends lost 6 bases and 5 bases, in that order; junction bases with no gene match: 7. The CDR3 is CASRLAGGVINNEQFF. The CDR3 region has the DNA TGTGCCAGCAGACTAGCGGGGGGGGTGATTAACAATGAGCAGTTCTTC.

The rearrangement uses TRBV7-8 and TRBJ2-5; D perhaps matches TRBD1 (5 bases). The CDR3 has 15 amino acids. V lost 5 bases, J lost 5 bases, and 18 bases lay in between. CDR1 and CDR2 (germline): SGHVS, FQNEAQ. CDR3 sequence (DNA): TGTGCCAGCAGCCCCAAGGACCAGGGTCGGGAGACCCAGTACTTC. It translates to CASSPKDQGRETQYF. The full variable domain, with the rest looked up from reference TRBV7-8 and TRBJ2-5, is GAGVSQSPRYKVAKRGQDVALRCDPISGHVSLFWYQQALGQGPEFLTYFQNEAQLDKSGLPSDRFFAERPEGSVSTLKIQRTQQEDSAVYLCASSPKDQGRETQYFGPGTRLLVL.

CDR3 in DNA: TGTGCCACCACTGAGGGGGCGGACACTGAAGCTTTCTTT. Protein: CATTEGADTEAFF. The chain combines TRBV10-3 with TRBJ1-1; 7 positions match TRBD1. This CDR3 spans 13 amino acids. Trimming took 10 bases from V and 3 from J; bases not matched to a gene: 8. Germline V lookup: CDR1 ENHRY, CDR2 SYGVKD.

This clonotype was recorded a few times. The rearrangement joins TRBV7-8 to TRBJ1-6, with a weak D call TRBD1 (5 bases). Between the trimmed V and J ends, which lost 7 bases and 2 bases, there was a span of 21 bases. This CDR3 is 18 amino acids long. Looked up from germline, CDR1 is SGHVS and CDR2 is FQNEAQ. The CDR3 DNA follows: TGTGCCAGCATGACGGGGACTACCCGAGAGCCCTATAATTCACCCCTCCACTTT. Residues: CASMTGTTREPYNSPLHF.

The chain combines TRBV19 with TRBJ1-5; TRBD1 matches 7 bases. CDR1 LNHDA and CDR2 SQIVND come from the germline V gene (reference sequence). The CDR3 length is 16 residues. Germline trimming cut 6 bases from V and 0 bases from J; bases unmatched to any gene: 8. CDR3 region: CASSPDRVYSNQPQHF. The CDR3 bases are TGTGCCAGTAGCCCAGACAGGGTGTATAGCAATCAGCCCCAGCATTTT. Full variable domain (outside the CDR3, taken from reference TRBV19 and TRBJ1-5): DGGITQSPKYLFRKEGQNVTLSCEQNLNHDAMYWYRQDPGQGLRLIYYSQIVNDFQKGDIAEGYSVSREKKESFPLTVTSAQKNPTAFYLCASSPDRVYSNQPQHFGDGTRLSIL.

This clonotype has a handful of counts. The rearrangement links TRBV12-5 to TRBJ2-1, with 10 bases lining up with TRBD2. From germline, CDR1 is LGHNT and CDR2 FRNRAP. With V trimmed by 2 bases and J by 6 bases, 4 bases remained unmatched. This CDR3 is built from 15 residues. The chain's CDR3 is CASGLLSSGSNEQFF. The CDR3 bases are TGTGCTAGTGGTTTGTTGTCTAGCGGGAGCAATGAGCAGTTCTTC.